The 21 T cell receptor beta chains listed next were all sequenced from one sample in a study of cytomegalovirus exposure and HLA in healthy donors. The PCR employed 60 Vbeta primers together with 13 Jbeta primers. Generated by immunoSEQ multiplex PCR, the TCRdb table keeps only in-frame clones and is missing some. The sample lists 150,000 to 200,000 clones; about three quarters were seen once. Sequenced input: PBMCs. Receptor source: a female donor in good health and CMV-seronegative.

This chain links TRBV28 with TRBJ2-1, with 8 nucleotides matching TRBD2. With 6 bases clipped from V and 7 bases from J, the junction kept 5 bases outside the gene matches. The germline CDR1 and CDR2 sequences are MDHEN and SYDVKM. The CDR3 extends over 13 amino acids. CDR3 in DNA: TGTGCCAGCAGGCGGACTAGCTTGAATGAGCAGTTCTTC. Translated, it gives CASRRTSLNEQFF.

The chain uses TRBV13 and TRBJ2-7; perhaps TRBD1 as D (5 bases). There are 13 residues in the CDR3. CDR1 is PRHDT, CDR2 FYEKMQ, per germline (reference sequence). Trimming shortened V by 3 bases and J by 5 bases, and 11 bases separated the two germline ends. The CDR3 coding sequence is TGTGCCAGCAGCTTCGTTACAGGAGACGAGCAGTACTTC. Protein sequence: CASSFVTGDEQYF.

The V call is TRBV29-1, the J call TRBJ1-5; D is perhaps TRBD1 (6 bases). The CDR3 is made up of 13 amino acids. V shed 5 bases and J shed 6 bases, with 14 bases lying between them. CDR1 SQVTM and CDR2 ANQGSEA come from the germline V gene. The CDR3 region has the DNA TGCAGCGTTCTACAGGGAGGGGGTCAGCCCCAGCATTTT. As protein: CSVLQGGGQPQHF.

The chain uses TRBV6-1 and TRBJ1-1, with D tentatively TRBD1 (5 bases). The V and J ends lost 8 bases and 5 bases respectively, with 21 bases between them. The germline V gene encodes CDR1 MNHNS and CDR2 SASEGT. This CDR3 is 15 amino acids long. The CDR3 nucleotides are TGTGCCAGCGCTCCACGGGGGGGGGAGCATACTGAAGCTTTCTTT. This encodes CASAPRGGEHTEAFF.

This clone was found once. The rearrangement uses TRBV19 and TRBJ1-1, with D hard to call. CDR1 is LNHDA and CDR2 is SQIVND in the germline V gene (reference sequence). The length of the CDR3 is 14 residues. The V and J ends lost 8 bases and 8 bases respectively, with 21 bases between them. The CDR3 reads CASLGIRGGGEAFF. The CDR3 region has the DNA TGTGCCAGTCTCGGGATCCGGGGAGGTGGGGAAGCTTTCTTT.

The gene calls are TRBV28 and TRBJ1-2, with 8 bases identical to TRBD1. The CDR3 consists of 14 residues. Per germline, CDR1 MDHEN and CDR2 SYDVKM. V lost 8 bases to trimming and J lost 8 bases; unmatched junction nucleotides: 13. CDR3 sequence reads: CASLPGQVRRGYTF. The DNA for the CDR3 is TGTGCCAGCCTTCCGGGACAGGTCCGTAGGGGCTACACCTTC.

The chain links TRBV30 to TRBJ1-1; D not resolved. The V and J ends lost 0 bases and 0 bases respectively, with 17 bases between them. Germline lookup yields CDR1 GTSNPN and CDR2 SVGIG (reference sequence). There are 17 residues in the CDR3. The chain's CDR3 is CAWSVPVSRGMNTEAFF. In DNA, the CDR3 is TGTGCCTGGAGTGTACCAGTCAGTCGGGGAATGAACACTGAAGCTTTCTTT. Filled out from reference TRBV30 and TRBJ1-1, the complete variable domain reads SQTIHQWPATLVQPVGSPLSLECTVEGTSNPNLYWYRQAAGRGLQLLFYSVGIGQISSEVPQNLSASRPQDRQFILSSKKLLLSDSGFYLCAWSVPVSRGMNTEAFFGQGTRLTVV.

This chain connects TRBV18 to TRBJ2-7, with TRBD1 matching 10 bases. The CDR3 sequence is 15 residues long. From germline, CDR1 is KGHSH and CDR2 LQKENI. V was pared by 2 bases and J by 3 bases, with 4 bases of the junction left unmatched. CDR3 amino acids: CASSPSGQGHYEQYF. CDR3 nucleotides: TGTGCCAGCTCACCATCGGGACAGGGGCACTACGAGCAGTACTTC.

The V gene is TRBV7-2, the J gene TRBJ1-4; D call uncertain. This CDR3 has 13 residues. Germline lookup yields CDR1 SGHTA and CDR2 FQGNSA. Trimming took 1 base from V and 7 from J, leaving 7 bases between them. CDR3 region: CASSLGLFEKLFF. The CDR3 DNA follows: TGTGCCAGCAGCTTAGGGCTCTTTGAAAAACTGTTTTTT.

The chain is built from TRBV28 and TRBJ1-5; D is uncertain. Trimming cost V 5 bases and J 0 bases, with 11 bases left between them. The CDR3 extends over 15 amino acids. Germline V CDR1 and CDR2: MDHEN, SYDVKM. The CDR3 nucleotides are TGTGCCAGCAGTCCCGACACTGATAGCAATCAGCCCCAGCATTTT. Protein sequence: CASSPDTDSNQPQHF.

V and J are TRBV5-8 and TRBJ1-5; D gene uncertain. V was pared by 4 bases and J by 3 bases, with 17 bases between. The CDR3 loop spans 16 amino acids. Germline CDR1 and CDR2: SGHTS and YDEGEE. As DNA, the CDR3 is TGTGCCAGCAGCGAAGCCATTGGTATTCCCAATCAGCCCCAGCATTTT. Protein sequence: CASSEAIGIPNQPQHF.

This CDR3 reads CAWSLDRPNQPQHF. CDR3 DNA: TGTGCCTGGAGTTTGGACAGGCCCAATCAGCCCCAGCATTTT. The V and J genes are TRBV30 and TRBJ1-5; 7 bases match TRBD1. The CDR3 loop spans 14 amino acids. Germline CDR1 is GTSNPN and CDR2 is SVGIG (reference sequence). V lost 2 bases and J lost 3; bases outside the gene matches: 4. The full variable domain, its missing parts supplied by reference TRBV30 and TRBJ1-5, is SQTIHQWPATLVQPVGSPLSLECTVEGTSNPNLYWYRQAAGRGLQLLFYSVGIGQISSEVPQNLSASRPQDRQFILSSKKLLLSDSGFYLCAWSLDRPNQPQHFGDGTRLSIL.

This chain links TRBV7-2 with TRBJ2-1; 10 nucleotides align to TRBD2. The CDR3 spans 16 residues. Germline V gene sequence: CDR1 SGHTA, CDR2 FQGNSA. V gave up 4 bases and J gave up 0 bases; unmatched junction bases: 3. CDR3 nucleotide sequence: TGTGCCAGCAGCTCACTAGCGGGGCCCTCCTACAATGAGCAGTTCTTC. Protein product: CASSSLAGPSYNEQFF.

The J gene is TRBJ2-2, the V gene TRBV5-6; 10 nucleotides align to TRBD2. Germline V gives CDR1 SGHDT, CDR2 YYEEEE. Trimming removed 2 bases from V and 1 base from J; junction bases left unmatched: 5. The CDR3 is made up of 17 amino acids. The CDR3 nucleotides are TGTGCCAGCAGCTTTTATGGACTAGCGGAGAACACCGGGGAGCTGTTTTTT. Protein sequence: CASSFYGLAENTGELFF.

This chain joins TRBV5-4 and TRBJ1-6; tentatively, D is TRBD1 (6 bases). Germline V gene lookup returns CDR1 SGHNT and CDR2 YYREEE (reference sequence). V was clipped by 3 bases and J by 14 bases, with 18 bases between them. CDR3 length: 14 residues. The CDR3 sequence: CASSSQRQAKALHF. In DNA form, the CDR3 reads TGTGCCAGCAGCTCACAGAGACAGGCTAAAGCCCTCCACTTT.

The chain employs TRBV5-1 and TRBJ2-1; TRBD1 might be the D (6 bases). The germline CDR1 and CDR2 sequences are SGHRS and YFSETQ. CDR3 size: 13 residues. The ends were cut back, 3 bases at V and 7 bases at J, with 11 bases in the middle. The CDR3 nucleotides read TGCGCCAGCAGCTACCGGGACATAAATGAGCAGTTCTTC. Translated, it gives CASSYRDINEQFF.

The rearrangement uses TRBV6-4 and TRBJ2-4; tentatively, D is TRBD1 (7 bases). Germline assignment: CDR1 MRHNA and CDR2 SNTAGT. V gave up 8 bases and J gave up 6 bases, with 29 bases separating them. CDR3 length: 18 amino acids. As DNA, the CDR3 is TGTGCCAGCTTAGAGTCCGCGCGGGACAGTGAATCCATAAACATTCAGTACTTC. Encoded protein: CASLESARDSESINIQYF.

This clone came up once. This chain joins TRBV14 and TRBJ2-1; D is possibly TRBD2 (7 bases). The CDR3 length is 17 residues. Trimming removed 1 base at V and 9 bases at J, with 22 bases between. CDR1 SGHDN and CDR2 FVKESK come from the germline V gene. The CDR3 sequence is CASSQGVASGYRVEQFF. The CDR3 coding sequence is TGTGCCAGCAGCCAAGGGGTCGCTAGCGGCTACAGGGTTGAGCAGTTCTTC.

Concerning this clone: The missing conserved phenylalanine or tryptophan at the end of this CDR3 makes a read error likely. The rearrangement links TRBV15 to TRBJ2-7; 7 positions agree with TRBD1. V gave up 5 bases and J gave up 2 bases; unmatched junction bases: 9. The CDR3 spans 15 residues. Germline V CDR1 and CDR2: LNHNV, YYDKDF (reference sequence). The CDR3 DNA reads as TGTGCCACCAGCCCCCTAGACAGGGATCCCTACGAGCAGTACCTC. It encodes CATSPLDRDPYEQYL.

The V call is TRBV18, the J call TRBJ1-2; TRBD1 might be the D (6 bases). The CDR3 totals 14 residues. Germline lookup yields CDR1 KGHSH and CDR2 LQKENI. V was shortened by 3 bases and J by 6 bases, with 14 bases between the two germline ends. As DNA, the CDR3 is TGTGCCAGCTCACCGGGGGGGCGTCAGAATGGCTACACCTTC. It is translated as CASSPGGRQNGYTF.

The chain has TRBV9 and TRBJ2-1, with D possibly being TRBD1 (5 bases). Germline assignment: CDR1 SGDLS and CDR2 YYNGEE. The V end was cut by 0 bases, the J end by 2 bases, with 6 bases between. This CDR3 spans 14 amino acids. CDR3 amino acids: CASSVEGTYNEQFF. The DNA for the CDR3 is TGTGCCAGCAGCGTAGAGGGGACCTACAATGAGCAGTTCTTC.